This T cell receptor (beta chain) was profiled in a study of early T cells in non-severe SARS-CoV-2 infection. Study context: With bulk RNA from unsorted whole blood as input, sequencing yielded unpaired chains.

The CDR3 sequence is 16 residues long. The ends lost 6 bases at V and 3 bases at J; junction bases unmatched: 9. Germline loops: CDR1 MNHEY, CDR2 SVGEGT. Findings and caveats of the study: Matches to VDJdb favored anti-spike CD8 responses and missed private and CD4 specificities.

Attachment of unique molecular identifiers to individual cDNA molecules was performed. TCRdb independently ran MiXCR on the 5' RACE reads; one entry per CDR3 protein. The sample lists about 30,000 distinct CDR3 sequences; roughly 5.7% were seen once. About this clonotype itself: The antigen remains unidentified.

The sequence was obtained from an adult who was a healthcare worker with PCR-confirmed SARS-CoV-2 infection or an uninfected control (not recorded which). The chain carries TRBV6-2 or TRBV6-3 and TRBJ2-2; TRBD2 matches at 8 bases. Sequenced: whole blood. CDR3 sequence: CASSSLGGAYTGELFF. The CDR3 region has the DNA TGTGCCAGCAGCTCACTCGGGGGGGCTTACACCGGGGAGCTGTTTTTT.